This passage covers 28 T cell receptor beta chains from one sample sequenced in a study of blood T cells in healthy people across ages. A second PCR of about 7 to 11 cycles used a sample-barcoded 5' primer and a J-beta primer mix. A single record per CDR3 protein comes from TCRdb applying MiXCR to the 5' RACE reads. Of under 1,100,000 distinct CDR3 sequences in the sample, under 30% were seen once. The sample also formed part of further work on T cells of mothers and their children.

Sequences were obtained from blood. The receptors derive from a girl aged 2 to 9 in good health.

The chain uses TRBV2 and TRBJ2-1, with D tentatively TRBD2 (5 bases). The V and J ends lost 6 bases and 7 bases respectively, with 19 bases between them. This CDR3 spans 15 amino acids. CDR1 is SNHLY, CDR2 FYNNEI, per germline. The DNA for the CDR3 is TGTGCCAGCAGGTTGGACTTCGACCAAGGGAATGAGCAGTTCTTC. Its protein product is CASRLDFDQGNEQFF.

The V and J genes are TRBV29-1 and TRBJ1-2, with D possibly being TRBD1 (5 bases). The germline V gene has CDR1 SQVTM and CDR2 ANQGSEA. V was cut by 5 bases and J by 6 bases, with 16 bases left in between. The CDR3 has 13 amino acids. The CDR3 loop is CSVSGRDRHGYTF. In DNA, the CDR3 is TGCAGCGTTTCAGGCCGGGACCGGCATGGCTACACCTTC.

This chain links TRBV9 with TRBJ1-1; TRBD1 aligns across 7 bases. V trimming: 2 bases; J trimming: 4 bases; junction bases outside the gene matches: 5. The germline CDR1 and CDR2 sequences are SGDLS and YYNGEE. The CDR3 loop spans 14 amino acids. The CDR3 region is CASSVGKGATEAFF. In DNA form, the CDR3 reads TGTGCCAGCAGCGTCGGGAAGGGGGCCACTGAAGCTTTCTTT.

The CDR3 spells CSASGQPVSGYTF. The CDR3 region has the DNA TGCAGTGCTAGTGGACAACCCGTCTCTGGCTACACCTTC. This rearrangement joins TRBV20-1 to TRBJ1-2; D is possibly TRBD1 (5 bases). The V end lost 3 bases, the J end lost 7 bases, and 15 bases lay between the germline ends. The V gene's germline CDR1 is DFQATT and CDR2 SNEGSKA (reference sequence). The CDR3 consists of 13 residues.

This clonotype was recorded a few times. This rearrangement joins TRBV6-6 to TRBJ2-3; 11 bases line up with TRBD2. Germline trimming cut 2 bases from V and 3 bases from J; bases unmatched to any gene: 1. Looked up from germline, CDR1 is MNHNY and CDR2 is SVGAGI (reference sequence). The CDR3 extends over 15 amino acids. CDR3 sequence reads: CASSYLAGGTDTQYF. DNA of the CDR3: TGTGCCAGCAGTTACCTAGCGGGAGGTACAGATACGCAGTATTTT.

In this sample, this clonotype turned up many times. The chain couples TRBV12-3 or TRBV12-4 to TRBJ2-3; D is unclear. V lost 3 bases and J 3 bases, leaving 13 bases between the germline ends. This CDR3 region has 15 residues. Here the CDR3 DNA reads TGTGCCAGCAGTTTCGGCACAGACTCGACAGATACGCAGTATTTT. Its translation: CASSFGTDSTDTQYF.

This clonotype came up many times. The chain links TRBV10-3 to TRBJ1-1; 9 nucleotides line up with TRBD1. V shed 3 bases and J 6 bases; nucleotides not matched to a gene: 11. The CDR3 consists of 16 residues. The germline gives CDR1 ENHRY, CDR2 SYGVKD. CDR3 sequence (DNA): TGTGCCATCAGTGACCCTAAACAGGGGGCTGTACCTGAAGCTTTCTTT. Its protein is CAISDPKQGAVPEAFF.

The chain is built from TRBV29-1 and TRBJ1-2, with D possibly matching TRBD1 (5 bases). Per germline, CDR1 SQVTM and CDR2 ANQGSEA. V was cut by 6 bases and J by 2 bases, with 10 bases left in between. The CDR3 covers 12 residues. In DNA, the CDR3 is TGCAGCGTCCTGGGGGTGAACTATGGCTACACCTTC. Encoded protein: CSVLGVNYGYTF.

The chain employs TRBV11-2 and TRBJ1-2, with 8 bases aligning to TRBD1. Per the germline V gene, CDR1 is SGHAT and CDR2 is FQNNGV. The ends lost 3 bases at V and 6 bases at J; junction bases unmatched: 9. The CDR3 totals 15 residues. For the CDR3, the DNA is TGTGCCAGCAGCTTCGAAGGCAGGGGGCGCGATGGCTACACCTTC. As protein: CASSFEGRGRDGYTF.

V and J are TRBV15 and TRBJ1-5; TRBD1 aligns across 9 bases. The CDR3 contains 14 residues. CDR1 LNHNV and CDR2 YYDKDF come from the germline V gene (reference sequence). V dropped 4 bases and J dropped 5; count of bases not matched to a gene: 3. CDR3 bases: TGTGCCACCAGCACTGGGACAGGGTATCAGCCCCAGCATTTT. Amino acids: CATSTGTGYQPQHF.

This clonotype showed up just a few times. The V gene is TRBV20-1, the J gene TRBJ2-5, with D unclear. Trimming cost V 1 base and J 3 bases, with 9 bases left between them. The CDR3 has 13 amino acids. Per germline, CDR1 DFQATT and CDR2 SNEGSKA (reference sequence). The CDR3 DNA reads as TGCAGTGCTAGAGTCCCGGCAGAAGAGACCCAGTACTTC. It yields the protein CSARVPAEETQYF.

This clonotype has more than one count but fewer than ten. The chain links TRBV5-5 to TRBJ2-7; possible D gene TRBD2, 5 bases. Germline CDR1 SGHKS, CDR2 YYEKEE (reference sequence). This CDR3 region has 14 residues. V gave up 6 bases and J gave up 0 bases, with 13 bases separating them. This chain's CDR3 is CASNFGLSSYEQYF. The CDR3 DNA follows: TGTGCCAGCAACTTCGGACTGAGCTCCTACGAGCAGTACTTC.

In its sample, this clonotype was seen a few times. The chain is built from TRBV5-1 and TRBJ2-2; possibly TRBD1 for D (5 bases). Germline lookup yields CDR1 SGHRS and CDR2 YFSETQ. Trimming pared 6 bases from V and 1 base from J, leaving 10 bases between. CDR3 length: 14 residues. As DNA, the CDR3 is TGCGCCAGCACCTTTACAGGGAACACCGGGGAGCTGTTTTTT. Protein: CASTFTGNTGELFF. Drawing the rest from reference TRBV5-1 and TRBJ2-2, the complete variable domain is KAGVTQTPRYLIKTRGQQVTLSCSPISGHRSVSWYQQTPGQGLQFLFEYFSETQRNKGNFPGRFSGRQFSNSRSEMNVSTLELGDSALYLCASTFTGNTGELFFGEGSRLTVL.

The chain couples TRBV29-1 to TRBJ2-3; either TRBD1 or TRBD2 may supply D (5 bases each). The germline V gene has CDR1 SQVTM and CDR2 ANQGSEA. The CDR3 loop spans 14 amino acids. The V and J ends lost 5 bases and 2 bases respectively, with 14 bases between them. Written as DNA, the CDR3 is TGCAGCGTTCACACGGGGCTATTCACAGATACGCAGTATTTT. Its protein is CSVHTGLFTDTQYF.

The V call is TRBV12-3 or TRBV12-4, the J call TRBJ1-2; tentative D call: TRBD1 (5 bases). There are 18 residues in the CDR3. The germline V and J ends were trimmed by 2 bases and 0 bases, with 19 bases remaining between them. The CDR3: CASSLMLGDSLTNYGYTF. The CDR3 coding sequence is TGTGCCAGCAGTTTAATGCTAGGTGACAGCCTAACTAACTATGGCTACACCTTC.

V is TRBV10-2 and J is TRBJ2-3, with TRBD2 matching 8 bases. CDR3 length equals 13 residues. Germline loops: CDR1 WSHSY, CDR2 SAAADI. After removal of 5 bases from V and 6 bases from J, the junction contained 4 bases not matched to a gene. This CDR3 reads CASSLPSGDTQYF. The CDR3 DNA reads as TGCGCCAGCAGTCTTCCTAGCGGGGATACGCAGTATTTT.

This clonotype was counted between two and nine times. The V call is TRBV15, the J call TRBJ2-7; D is undetermined. Per the germline V gene, CDR1 is LNHNV and CDR2 is YYDKDF (reference sequence). Trimming left V 0 bases short and J 0 bases short, with 9 bases between. The CDR3 sequence is 15 residues long. This chain's CDR3 is CATSRERISSYEQYF. In DNA, the CDR3 is TGTGCCACCAGCAGAGAACGGATCAGCTCCTACGAGCAGTACTTC.

The chain couples TRBV28 to TRBJ1-4, with D hard to call. Trimming took 2 bases from V and 0 from J, leaving 16 bases between them. The CDR3 loop spans 18 amino acids. CDR1 and CDR2 (germline): MDHEN, SYDVKM. The CDR3 region is CASSLRSDLGSTNEKLFF. The CDR3 DNA follows: TGTGCCAGCAGTTTACGAAGTGATTTAGGCTCAACTAATGAAAAACTGTTTTTT. The full variable domain, completed using reference TRBV28 and TRBJ1-4, is DVKVTQSSRYLVKRTGEKVFLECVQDMDHENMFWYRQDPGLGLRLIYFSYDVKMKEKGDIPEGYSVSREKKERFSLILESASTNQTSMYLCASSLRSDLGSTNEKLFFGSGTQLSVL.

The chain carries TRBV28 and TRBJ2-5, with 9 bases fitting TRBD2. The J call may be mistaken, given a closer DNA end match to TRBJ2-7. The CDR3 length is 13 residues. Germline CDR1 reads MDHEN; CDR2 reads SYDVKM. CDR3 region: CASILSGSYEQYF. Here the CDR3 DNA reads TGTGCCAGCATCCTTAGCGGGAGCTACGAGCAGTACTTC.

Note on this clonotype: Since no conserved phenylalanine or tryptophan closes the CDR3, a read error is the likely cause. The chain uses TRBV10-3 and TRBJ1-1, with D perhaps matching TRBD1 (5 bases). Trimming removed 4 bases at V and 9 bases at J, with 18 bases between. Per the germline V gene, CDR1 is ENHRY and CDR2 is SYGVKD. The CDR3 length is 14 residues. The DNA for the CDR3 is TGTGCCATCAGTGTCGGGACTCCGGCTTTGAAAGCTTTCCTT. This gives the protein CAISVGTPALKAFL.

The rearrangement links TRBV5-1 to TRBJ2-5, with 7 bases fitting TRBD2. The CDR3 contains 15 residues. V lost 4 bases, J lost 3 bases, and 9 bases stayed unmatched. Germline V gene sequence: CDR1 SGHRS, CDR2 YFSETQ. The CDR3 loop reads CASSPGGSVEETQYF. DNA of the CDR3: TGCGCCAGCAGCCCCGGCGGGAGTGTTGAAGAGACCCAGTACTTC. Complete variable domain (other parts from reference TRBV5-1 and TRBJ2-5): KAGVTQTPRYLIKTRGQQVTLSCSPISGHRSVSWYQQTPGQGLQFLFEYFSETQRNKGNFPGRFSGRQFSNSRSEMNVSTLELGDSALYLCASSPGGSVEETQYFGPGTRLLVL.

This chain joins TRBV10-3 and TRBJ2-7; a weak D match, TRBD2 (5 bases). The V end lost 3 bases, the J end lost 0 bases, and 15 bases lay between the germline ends. Germline-derived CDR1 and CDR2 are ENHRY and SYGVKD. This CDR3 is built from 16 residues. The CDR3 DNA is TGTGCCATCAGTGAACTAGGAGCTACCAGCTCCTACGAGCAGTACTTC. It codes for CAISELGATSSYEQYF.

This clonotype showed up many times. This chain connects TRBV27 to TRBJ2-1; D may be TRBD1 (6 bases). The V end was cut by 5 bases, the J end by 10 bases, with 12 bases between. Germline assignment: CDR1 MNHEY and CDR2 SMNVEV (reference sequence). The CDR3 extends over 12 amino acids. CDR3 nucleotides: TGTGCCAGCAGTCATCCCGGGACAGAGCAGTTCTTC. Translated: CASSHPGTEQFF.

The chain carries TRBV28 and TRBJ1-2, with TRBD1 as a possible D gene (6 bases). There are 15 residues in the CDR3. Trimming stripped 7 bases from V and 6 bases from J, with 21 bases between. Germline values: CDR1 MDHEN, CDR2 SYDVKM. CDR3 protein: CASITGSQPLDGYTF. In DNA form, the CDR3 reads TGTGCCAGCATCACAGGGTCACAGCCCTTGGATGGCTACACCTTC.

This clonotype appeared a few times. The chain has TRBV5-1 and TRBJ1-2; no firm D call. V lost 2 bases and J 4 bases, leaving 24 bases between the germline ends. The CDR3 has 18 amino acids. Germline CDR1 SGHRS, CDR2 YFSETQ. The CDR3 reads CASSLIRTTGPEFYGYTF. As DNA, the CDR3 is TGCGCCAGCAGCTTAATAAGGACCACCGGGCCAGAATTCTATGGCTACACCTTC.

This clonotype turned up a few times. The chain is built from TRBV6-6 and TRBJ2-7; D gene unclear. Looked up from germline, CDR1 is MNHNY and CDR2 is SVGAGI (reference sequence). The CDR3 length is 13 residues. The V end was cut by 2 bases, the J end by 4 bases, with 9 bases between. CDR3 in amino acids: CASSYAERYEQYF. In DNA form, the CDR3 reads TGTGCCAGCAGTTACGCAGAGAGGTACGAGCAGTACTTC.

This clonotype was counted a few times. The V call is TRBV6-1, the J call TRBJ2-5; unclear D gene. The CDR3 runs to 15 residues. V lost 2 bases and J lost 0, with 10 bases in between. The V gene's germline CDR1 is MNHNS and CDR2 SASEGT. DNA of the CDR3: TGTGCCAGCAGTGAACAAACAGCCTACCAAGAGACCCAGTACTTC. It specifies CASSEQTAYQETQYF.

Concerning this clonotype: At one boundary the junction diverges from the germline segment, which might be a read error. This rearrangement joins TRBV12-3 or TRBV12-4 to TRBJ1-1; possible D gene TRBD1, 6 bases. The CDR3 is made up of 16 amino acids. Here the CDR3 DNA reads TGTGCCAGCAGTCCCCAAGGAGGGGGGATGAACGCTGAAGCTTTCTTT. Protein sequence: CASSPQGGGMNAEAFF.